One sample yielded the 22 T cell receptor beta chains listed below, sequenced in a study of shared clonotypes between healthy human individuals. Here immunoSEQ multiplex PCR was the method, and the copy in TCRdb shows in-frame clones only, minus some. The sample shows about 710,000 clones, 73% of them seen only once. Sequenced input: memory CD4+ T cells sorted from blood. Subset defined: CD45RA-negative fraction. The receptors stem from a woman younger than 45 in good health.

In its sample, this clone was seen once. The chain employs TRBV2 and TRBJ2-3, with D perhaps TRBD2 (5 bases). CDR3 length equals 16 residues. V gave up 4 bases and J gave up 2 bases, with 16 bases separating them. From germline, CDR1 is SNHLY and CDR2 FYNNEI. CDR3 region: CASSGLGRTFTDTQYF. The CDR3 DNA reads TGTGCCAGCAGTGGCCTTGGACGGACTTTCACAGATACGCAGTATTTT.

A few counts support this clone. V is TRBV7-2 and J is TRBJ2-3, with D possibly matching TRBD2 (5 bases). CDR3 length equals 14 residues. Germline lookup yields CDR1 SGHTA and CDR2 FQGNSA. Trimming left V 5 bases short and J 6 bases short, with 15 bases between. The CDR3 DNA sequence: TGTGCCAGCAGCCCGATTGGACGAGGGGATACGCAGTATTTT. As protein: CASSPIGRGDTQYF.

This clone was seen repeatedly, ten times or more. The CDR3 region is CASRDPSGTLTYNEQFF. The DNA of the CDR3 is TGTGCCAGCAGAGATCCTTCCGGGACACTTACATACAATGAGCAGTTCTTC. V is TRBV27 and J is TRBJ2-1; possibly TRBD1 for D (6 bases). The germline V and J ends were trimmed by 6 bases and 4 bases, with 22 bases remaining between them. Per the germline V gene, CDR1 is MNHEY and CDR2 is SMNVEV (reference sequence). The CDR3 covers 17 residues.

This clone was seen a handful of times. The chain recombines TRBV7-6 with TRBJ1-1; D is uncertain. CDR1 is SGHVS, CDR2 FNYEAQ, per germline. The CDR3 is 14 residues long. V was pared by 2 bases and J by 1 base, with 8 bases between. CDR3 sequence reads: CASSLQSANTEAFF. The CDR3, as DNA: TGTGCCAGCAGCTTACAGTCAGCGAACACTGAAGCTTTCTTT.

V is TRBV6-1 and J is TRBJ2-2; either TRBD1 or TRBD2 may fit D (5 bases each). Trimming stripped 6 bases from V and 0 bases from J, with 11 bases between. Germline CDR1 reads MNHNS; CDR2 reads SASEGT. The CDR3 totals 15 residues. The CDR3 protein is CASRGVGSNTGELFF. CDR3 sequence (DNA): TGTGCCAGCAGGGGGGTTGGATCGAACACCGGGGAGCTGTTTTTT.

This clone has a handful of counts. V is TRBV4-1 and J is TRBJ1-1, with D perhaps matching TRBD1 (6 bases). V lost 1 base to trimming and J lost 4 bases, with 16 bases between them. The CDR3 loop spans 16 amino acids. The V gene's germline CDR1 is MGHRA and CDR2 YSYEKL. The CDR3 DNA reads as TGCGCCAGCAGCCAAGCTCCTACAGGGAGGAGCACTGAAGCTTTCTTT. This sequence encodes CASSQAPTGRSTEAFF.

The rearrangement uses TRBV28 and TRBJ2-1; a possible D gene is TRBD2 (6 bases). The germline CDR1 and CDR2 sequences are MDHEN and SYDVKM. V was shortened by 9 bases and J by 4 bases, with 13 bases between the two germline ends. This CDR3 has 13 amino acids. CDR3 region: CASYPAGYNEQFF. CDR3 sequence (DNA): TGTGCCAGTTATCCTGCGGGGTACAATGAGCAGTTCTTC.

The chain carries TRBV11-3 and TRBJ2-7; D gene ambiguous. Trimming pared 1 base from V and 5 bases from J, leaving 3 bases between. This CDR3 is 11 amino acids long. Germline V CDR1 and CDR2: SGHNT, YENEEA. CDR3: CASSLVDEQYF. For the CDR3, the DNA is TGTGCCAGCAGCTTAGTGGACGAGCAGTACTTC.

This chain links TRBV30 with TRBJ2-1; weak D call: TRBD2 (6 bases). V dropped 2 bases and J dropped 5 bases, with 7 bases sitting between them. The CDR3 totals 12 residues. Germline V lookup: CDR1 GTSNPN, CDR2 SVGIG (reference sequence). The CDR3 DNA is TGTGCCTGGAGTACTAGCCACAATGAGCAGTTCTTC. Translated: CAWSTSHNEQFF.

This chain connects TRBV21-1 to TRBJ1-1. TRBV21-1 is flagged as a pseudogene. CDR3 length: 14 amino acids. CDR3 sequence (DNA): TGTGCCAGCAGCATGGGACCCCCGGGGACTGAAGCTTTCTTT. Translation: CASSMGPPGTEAFF.

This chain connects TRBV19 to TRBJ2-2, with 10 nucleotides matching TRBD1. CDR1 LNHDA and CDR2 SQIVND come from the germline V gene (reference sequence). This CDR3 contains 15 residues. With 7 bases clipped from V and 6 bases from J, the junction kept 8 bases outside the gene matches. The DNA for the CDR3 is TGTGCCAGTACAGGCATGACAGGGGGCCCCGGGGAGCTGTTTTTT. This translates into CASTGMTGGPGELFF.

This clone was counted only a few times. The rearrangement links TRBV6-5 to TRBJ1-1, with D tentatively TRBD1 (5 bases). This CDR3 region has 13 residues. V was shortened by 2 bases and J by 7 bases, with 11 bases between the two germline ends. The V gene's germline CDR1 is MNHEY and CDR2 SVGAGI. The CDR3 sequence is CASSYQGRGEAFF. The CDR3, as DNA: TGTGCCAGCAGTTACCAAGGAAGGGGTGAAGCTTTCTTT.

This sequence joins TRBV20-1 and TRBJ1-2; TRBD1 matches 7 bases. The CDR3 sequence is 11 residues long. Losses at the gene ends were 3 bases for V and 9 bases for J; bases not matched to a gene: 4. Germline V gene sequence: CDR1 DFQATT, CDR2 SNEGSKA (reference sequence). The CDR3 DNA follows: TGCAGTGCTAGCTCAGGGGGGAGCTACACCTTC. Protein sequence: CSASSGGSYTF.

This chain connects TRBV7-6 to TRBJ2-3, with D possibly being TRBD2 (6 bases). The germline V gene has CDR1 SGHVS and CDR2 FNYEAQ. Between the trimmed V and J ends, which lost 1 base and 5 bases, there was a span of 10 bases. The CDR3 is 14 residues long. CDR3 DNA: TGTGCCAGCAGCTTAGGGGTTAGCGGAGATACGCAGTATTTT. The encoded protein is CASSLGVSGDTQYF.

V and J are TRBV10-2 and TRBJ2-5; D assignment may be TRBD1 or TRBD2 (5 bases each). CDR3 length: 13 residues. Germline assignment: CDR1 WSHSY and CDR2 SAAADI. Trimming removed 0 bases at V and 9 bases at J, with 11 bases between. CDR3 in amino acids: CASSESRELAQYF. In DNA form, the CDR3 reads TGCGCCAGCAGTGAGTCCAGGGAGTTGGCCCAGTACTTC.

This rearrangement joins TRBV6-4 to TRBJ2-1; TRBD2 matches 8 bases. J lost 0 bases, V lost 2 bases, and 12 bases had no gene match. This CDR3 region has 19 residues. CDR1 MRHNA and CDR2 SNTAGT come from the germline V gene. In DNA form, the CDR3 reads TGTGCCAGCAGTGACAGGAGTAGCGGGAACGCCTTCTCCTACAATGAGCAGTTCTTC. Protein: CASSDRSSGNAFSYNEQFF.

The CDR3 loop reads CASSLVPVSGTGELFF. CDR3 bases: TGTGCCAGCAGCTTAGTACCTGTATCGGGCACCGGGGAGCTGTTTTTT. This chain links TRBV11-3 with TRBJ2-2; D is ambiguous. The CDR3 extends over 16 amino acids. V shed 1 base and J shed 4 bases, with 13 bases lying between them. Per the germline V gene, CDR1 is SGHNT and CDR2 is YENEEA.

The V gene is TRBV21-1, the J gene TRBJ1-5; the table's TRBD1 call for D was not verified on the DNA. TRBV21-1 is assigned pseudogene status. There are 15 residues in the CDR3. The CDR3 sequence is CASSTSTEEDQPQHF. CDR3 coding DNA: TGTGCCAGCAGCACGTCGACAGAAGAGGATCAGCCCCAGCATTTT.

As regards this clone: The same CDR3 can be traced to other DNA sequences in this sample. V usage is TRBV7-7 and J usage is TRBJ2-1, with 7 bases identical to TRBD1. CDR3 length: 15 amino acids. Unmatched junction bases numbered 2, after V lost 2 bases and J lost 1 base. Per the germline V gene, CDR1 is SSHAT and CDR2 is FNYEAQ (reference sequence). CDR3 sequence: CASSLTGASYNEQFF. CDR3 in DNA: TGTGCCAGCAGCTTAACAGGGGCATCCTACAATGAGCAGTTCTTC.

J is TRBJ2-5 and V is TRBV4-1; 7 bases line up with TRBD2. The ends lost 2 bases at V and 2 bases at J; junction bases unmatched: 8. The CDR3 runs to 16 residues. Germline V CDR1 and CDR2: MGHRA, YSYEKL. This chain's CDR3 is CASSQPLAAKQETQYF. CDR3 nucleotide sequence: TGCGCCAGCAGCCAACCTCTAGCGGCGAAACAAGAGACCCAGTACTTC.

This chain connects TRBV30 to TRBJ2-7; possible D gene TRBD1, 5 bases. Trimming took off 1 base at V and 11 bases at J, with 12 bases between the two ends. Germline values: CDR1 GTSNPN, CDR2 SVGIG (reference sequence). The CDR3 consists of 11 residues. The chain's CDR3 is CAWSDETVEYF. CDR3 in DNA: TGTGCCTGGAGTGACGAGACAGTAGAGTACTTC.

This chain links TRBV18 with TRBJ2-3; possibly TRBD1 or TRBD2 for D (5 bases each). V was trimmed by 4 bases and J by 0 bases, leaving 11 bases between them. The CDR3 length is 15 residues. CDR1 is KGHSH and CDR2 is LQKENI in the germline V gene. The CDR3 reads CASSRAGASTDTQYF. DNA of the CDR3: TGTGCCAGCTCACGTGCCGGGGCGAGCACAGATACGCAGTATTTT.